This entry concerns a single T cell receptor (beta chain). Generated by immunoSEQ multiplex PCR, the TCRdb table keeps only in-frame clones and is missing some. The data show under 40,000 clones, with 85% to 95% seen just once and less than 2.5% held by the top ten. The entry originates in a study of glioma-infiltrating T cells after dendritic cell vaccination. Germline V gene data show CDR1 as MNHNS and CDR2 as SASEGT. The V segment lost 3 bases and the J segment 0 bases; nucleotides outside the gene matches: 10. This CDR3 is built from 20 residues. The origin of this receptor is a human donor with glioblastoma. This chain links TRBV6-1 with TRBJ2-6; the match to TRBD1 covers 11 bases. The starting material was blood, obtained before dendritic cell vaccination. This CDR3 reads CASSDRTGGPPRSGANVLTF. The CDR3 bases are TGTGCCAGCAGTGACCGGACAGGGGGCCCACCCCGCTCTGGGGCCAACGTCCTGACTTTC.